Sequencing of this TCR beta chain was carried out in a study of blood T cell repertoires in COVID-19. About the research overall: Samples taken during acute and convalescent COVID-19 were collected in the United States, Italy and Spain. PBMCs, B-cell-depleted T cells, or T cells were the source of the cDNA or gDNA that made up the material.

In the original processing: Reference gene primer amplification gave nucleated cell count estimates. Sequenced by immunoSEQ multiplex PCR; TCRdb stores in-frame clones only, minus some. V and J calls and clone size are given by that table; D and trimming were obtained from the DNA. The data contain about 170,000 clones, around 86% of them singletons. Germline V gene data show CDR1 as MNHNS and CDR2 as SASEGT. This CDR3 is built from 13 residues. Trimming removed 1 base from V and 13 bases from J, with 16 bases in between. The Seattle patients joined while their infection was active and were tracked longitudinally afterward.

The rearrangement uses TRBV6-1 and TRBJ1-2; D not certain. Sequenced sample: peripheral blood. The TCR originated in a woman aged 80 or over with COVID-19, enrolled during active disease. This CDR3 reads CASSEVAAQRGTF. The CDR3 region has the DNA TGTGCCAGCAGTGAAGTGGCGGCCCAGCGTGGCACCTTC.